This T cell receptor (beta chain) was sequenced for a study of shared clonotypes between healthy human individuals. Across the study: CD4 naive and memory got three plates each, CD8 naive two, CD8 memory one. Study-level findings and limits: Clonotypes which were not shared had lower generation probabilities than clonotypes that all four donors shared.

V lost 2 bases to trimming and J lost 5 bases; unmatched junction nucleotides: 2. The CDR3 runs 13 residues. Germline V gene data show CDR1 as MNHEY and CDR2 as SMNVEV (reference sequence). For sorted subsets, approximately 0.2 ug DNA per replicate equaled 30,000 or so T cell genomes. Using immunoSEQ multiplex PCR, the repertoire was profiled, and TCRdb retains in-frame clones only, with some absent. The sample includes roughly 2 million clones, over 85% seen only once; the top ten take about 1.1%. As regards this clone: Its antigen is not identified.

Naive CD8 cells lacked CD45RO and underwent positive selection for CCR7, leaving out terminally differentiated effector memory CD45RA+ cells. Donors were healthy HIV-negative adults without recently reported acute infections or vaccinations. The sample was naive CD8+ T cells sorted from blood. The V and J genes are TRBV27 and TRBJ2-5, with TRBD2 identical over 7 bases. The TCR sequence derives from a man younger than 35 in good health. The CDR3, as DNA: TGTGCCAGCAGTTTAACTAGCGCCGAGACCCAGTACTTC. Translated, it gives CASSLTSAETQYF.